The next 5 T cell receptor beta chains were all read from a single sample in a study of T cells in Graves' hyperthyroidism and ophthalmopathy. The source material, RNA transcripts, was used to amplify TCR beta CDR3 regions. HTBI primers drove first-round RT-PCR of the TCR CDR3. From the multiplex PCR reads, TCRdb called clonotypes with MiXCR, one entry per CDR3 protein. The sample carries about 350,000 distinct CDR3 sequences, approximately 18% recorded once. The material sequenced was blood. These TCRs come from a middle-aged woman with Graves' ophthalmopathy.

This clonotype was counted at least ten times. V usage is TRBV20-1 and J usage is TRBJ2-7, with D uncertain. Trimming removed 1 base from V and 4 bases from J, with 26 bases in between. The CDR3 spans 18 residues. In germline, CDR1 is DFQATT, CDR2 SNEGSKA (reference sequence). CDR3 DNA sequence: TGCAGTGCTAGAGTTACCCGGGCTTCGTTAGCTGAGAGTTACGAGCAGTACTTC. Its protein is CSARVTRASLAESYEQYF.

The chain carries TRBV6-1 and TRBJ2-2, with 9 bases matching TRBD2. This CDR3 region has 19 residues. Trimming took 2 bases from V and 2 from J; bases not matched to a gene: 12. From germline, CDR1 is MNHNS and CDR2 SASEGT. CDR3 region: CASSERASGKGINTGELFF. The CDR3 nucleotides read TGTGCCAGCAGTGAACGGGCTAGCGGGAAAGGTATCAACACCGGGGAGCTGTTTTTT.

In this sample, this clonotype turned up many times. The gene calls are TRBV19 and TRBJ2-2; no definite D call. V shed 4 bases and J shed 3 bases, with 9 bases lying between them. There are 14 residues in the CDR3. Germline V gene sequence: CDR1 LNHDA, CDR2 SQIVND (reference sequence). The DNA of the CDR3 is TGTGCCAGTAGTACAGACCACTACACCGGGGAGCTGTTTTTT. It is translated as CASSTDHYTGELFF.

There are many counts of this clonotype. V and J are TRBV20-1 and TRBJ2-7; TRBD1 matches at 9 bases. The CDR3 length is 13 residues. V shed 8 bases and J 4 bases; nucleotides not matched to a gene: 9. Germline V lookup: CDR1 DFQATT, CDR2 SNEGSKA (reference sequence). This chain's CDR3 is CSTSGTGLYEQYF. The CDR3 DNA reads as TGCAGTACCTCCGGGACAGGGCTTTACGAGCAGTACTTC.

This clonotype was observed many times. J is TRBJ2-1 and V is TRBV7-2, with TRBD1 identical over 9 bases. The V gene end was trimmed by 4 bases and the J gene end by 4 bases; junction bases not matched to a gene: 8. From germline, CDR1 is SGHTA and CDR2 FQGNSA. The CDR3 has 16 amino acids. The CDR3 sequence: CASSYRTGDRYNEQFF. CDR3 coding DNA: TGTGCCAGCAGCTACAGGACAGGGGATAGGTACAATGAGCAGTTCTTC.